This is a list of T cell receptor beta chains from one sample in a study of blood T cell repertoires in COVID-19. Using immunoSEQ multiplex PCR, the repertoire was profiled, and TCRdb retains in-frame clones only, with some absent. This table holds roughly 290,000 clones, around four fifths found once. Sequencing was carried out using peripheral blood. Receptors originate from a woman between 50 and 59 years old with active or convalescent COVID-19. Each CDR3 is given with its conserved first and last residue. D genes are given only for firm matches. Only some rows state a clone size, as once, few, many or a class for expanded clones.

TRBD2	TRBV23-1	TRBJ2-1	-	TGCGCCAGCAGTCGCTACCTACTAGCGGGGGCCTACAATGAGCAGTTCTTC	CASSRYLLAGAYNEQFF
-	TRBV6-1	TRBJ2-7	-	TGTGCCAGCAGTGAATCGGCGGGATTTCTATACGAGCAGTACTTC	CASSESAGFLYEQYF
TRBD2	TRBV7-2	TRBJ2-7	-	TGTGCCAGCAGCTCCTGGACTAGCGGGACCCCCTACGAGCAGTACTTC	CASSSWTSGTPYEQYF
TRBD1	TRBV5-4	TRBJ2-1	-	TGTGCCAGCATCAAGACAGGGGACAATGAGCAGTTCTTC	CASIKTGDNEQFF
-	TRBV28	TRBJ2-7	-	TGTGCCAGCAGGTCCCAATCCCCAACCTACGAGCAGTACTTC	CASRSQSPTYEQYF
-	TRBV6-1	TRBJ2-3	-	TGTGCCAGCAGTGAGGCGGTGGACAGCCGATTCCCCTATACGCAGTATTTT	CASSEAVDSRFPYTQYF
TRBD1	TRBV6-5	TRBJ1-1	-	TGTGCCAGCAGGACCCTCCTAAACAGGGGTGGTGAAGCTTTCTTT	CASRTLLNRGGEAFF
TRBD1	TRBV30	TRBJ1-1	-	TGTGCCTGGGCGGACAGGGGTGAAGCTTTCTTT	CAWADRGEAFF
-	TRBV27	TRBJ1-5	-	TGTGCCAGCAGTAGACAGCCCGCCGCGAATCAGCCCCAGCATTTT	CASSRQPAANQPQHF
TRBD2	TRBV19	TRBJ2-1	once	TGTGCCAGTAGTCCGCCGGGACTAGCCGGAAACAATGAGCAGTTCTTC	CASSPPGLAGNNEQFF
TRBD1	TRBV5-1	TRBJ1-2	-	TGCGCCAGCAGCTTGTTCGACAGGGCCGATGGCTACACCTTC	CASSLFDRADGYTF
TRBD1	TRBV15	TRBJ1-5	-	TGTGCCACCAGCAGACCAACAGGGGGTAATCAGCCCCAGCATTTT	CATSRPTGGNQPQHF
TRBD1	TRBV5-1	TRBJ2-1	once	TGCGCCAGCAGCTTGACAGGGGACTACAATGAGCAGTTCTTC	CASSLTGDYNEQFF
TRBD2	TRBV4-1	TRBJ2-7	once	TGCGCCAGCAGCCAAGATCAAACTAGCGGGAGGTCTCGCAATCGCGAGCAGTACTTC	CASSQDQTSGRSRNREQYF
TRBD1	TRBV2	TRBJ2-7	once	TGTGCCAGCAGTTATACCGGGACAGAGTACGAGCAGTACTTC	CASSYTGTEYEQYF
TRBD1	TRBV6-5	TRBJ1-3	-	TGTGCCAGCAGGGGACAGGCGGCTGGAAACACCATATATTTT	CASRGQAAGNTIYF
TRBD1	TRBV29-1	TRBJ2-7	-	TGCAGCGTCCGGGACAGGGCCTACGAGCAGTACTTC	CSVRDRAYEQYF
TRBD1	TRBV7-8	TRBJ1-5	few	TGTGCCAGCAGCTTAGCGGGACAGGGAGGCGATCAGCCCCAGCATTTT	CASSLAGQGGDQPQHF
TRBD1	TRBV28	TRBJ1-3	-	TGTGCCAGCACCCCGACAGGGGGCGAAGGAAACACCATATATTTT	CASTPTGGEGNTIYF
TRBD1	TRBV7-9	TRBJ2-5	-	TGTGCCAGCAGCTTAGCCGCAGGGGGCGCCGAGACCCAGTACTTC	CASSLAAGGAETQYF
TRBD1	TRBV9	TRBJ2-7	-	TGTGCCAGCAGCGTAGTCTCAGGGGGCAACGAGCAGTACTTC	CASSVVSGGNEQYF
TRBD2	TRBV27	TRBJ2-7	-	TGTGCCAGCAACGAGCGGGGCCCCTCCTACGAGCAGTACTTC	CASNERGPSYEQYF
-	TRBV6-4	TRBJ1-1	-	TGTGCCAGCAGTGACACATTCGGCCAGGTCGGCAAGGCTTTCTTT	CASSDTFGQVGKAFF
-	TRBV15	TRBJ2-5	-	TGTGCCACCAGCAGAGATCGAGGGGGATTATGGGAGACCCAGTACTTC	CATSRDRGGLWETQYF
-	TRBV14	TRBJ2-7	-	TGTGCCAGCAGCCATTATCCGGGATTCGCATACGAGCAGTACTTC	CASSHYPGFAYEQYF
-	TRBV10-2	TRBJ1-1	-	TGCGCCAGCAGTGAGTCGAACAGGGCGAACACTGAAGCTTTCTTT	CASSESNRANTEAFF
TRBD1	TRBV5-1	TRBJ1-3	-	TGCGCCAGCAGCTCAAACAGGGGGCAAGGAAACACCATATATTTT	CASSSNRGQGNTIYF
TRBD2	TRBV9	TRBJ2-3	-	TGTGCCAGCAGTTTGACTAGCGGAGCTCCTCGCACAGATACGCAGTATTTT	CASSLTSGAPRTDTQYF
TRBD1	TRBV30	TRBJ1-3	-	TGTGCCTGGAGTGACTCCCGGGGACAGTGGGGAAACACCATATATTTT	CAWSDSRGQWGNTIYF
-	TRBV27	TRBJ2-7	-	TGTGCCAGCAGTTTGGATCGCTTAGCCGAGCAGTACTTC	CASSLDRLAEQYF
-	TRBV4-1	TRBJ1-1	-	TGCGCCAGCAGCCAGGACAGAAGAATGAACACTGAAGCTTTCTTT	CASSQDRRMNTEAFF
-	TRBV6-5	TRBJ2-1	-	TGTGCCAGCAGTTACCCGGGTAGTAATGAGCAGTTCTTC	CASSYPGSNEQFF
TRBD1	TRBV28	TRBJ2-7	-	TGTGCCAGCGGGGGGTCGGGGACAGGGGCTTACGAGCAGTACTTC	CASGGSGTGAYEQYF
TRBD2	TRBV5-4	TRBJ2-1	-	TGTGCCAGCAGCTGGGGCCTCCTAGCGGGGGAAAACTACAATGAGCAGTTCTTC	CASSWGLLAGENYNEQFF
-	TRBV5-1	TRBJ2-7	-	TGCGCCAGCGCTCGGGGTTTTGGCTCCGGGAGAGGCGCCTACGAGCAGTACTTC	CASARGFGSGRGAYEQYF
-	TRBV5-1	TRBJ1-1	-	TGCGCCAGCAGGCAGGGGATCCTCACTGAAGCTTTCTTT	CASRQGILTEAFF
-	TRBV5-1	TRBJ2-1	-	TGCGCCAGCAGCCCGGGTCTCCGCGGGAATGAGCAGTTCTTC	CASSPGLRGNEQFF
TRBD1	TRBV7-6	TRBJ1-1	-	TGTGCCAGCAGCTCCCAGACAGGGTGGACCACTGAAGCTTTCTTT	CASSSQTGWTTEAFF
TRBD2	TRBV5-6	TRBJ2-1	-	TGTGCCAGCAGCCCTGGACTAGCGGGAGCGGGGCTCGGGGGAGAGCAGTTCTTC	CASSPGLAGAGLGGEQFF
TRBD1	TRBV4-1	TRBJ1-1	-	TGCGCCAGCAGTCTCGGGACAGGGCTCATGAACACTGAAGCTTTCTTT	CASSLGTGLMNTEAFF